This record looks at one TCR beta chain sequence and its context. The target antigen is unknown. The ends were cut back, 4 bases at V and 2 bases at J, with 21 bases in the middle. CDR3 length: 17 amino acids. CDR1 is MGHRA and CDR2 is YSYEKL in the germline V gene. The data are from a study of cytomegalovirus exposure and HLA in healthy donors. Study findings and constraints: Presence/absence comparisons presumed near-even sequencing depth among donors.

The PCR contained 60 Vbeta and 13 Jbeta primers. Method: immunoSEQ multiplex PCR; TCRdb's copy keeps in-frame clones and lacks some. The repertoire holds 150,000 to 200,000 clones, with roughly two thirds as singletons. The receptor was derived from a woman between 18 and 30 years old in good health and CMV-seropositive. Sample: PBMCs. This chain uses TRBV4-1 with TRBJ2-7, with D possibly being TRBD2 (5 bases). The CDR3 protein is CASSLTPKPIGAYEQYF. The DNA for the CDR3 is TGCGCCAGCAGCCTAACCCCAAAACCCATCGGGGCCTACGAGCAGTACTTC.